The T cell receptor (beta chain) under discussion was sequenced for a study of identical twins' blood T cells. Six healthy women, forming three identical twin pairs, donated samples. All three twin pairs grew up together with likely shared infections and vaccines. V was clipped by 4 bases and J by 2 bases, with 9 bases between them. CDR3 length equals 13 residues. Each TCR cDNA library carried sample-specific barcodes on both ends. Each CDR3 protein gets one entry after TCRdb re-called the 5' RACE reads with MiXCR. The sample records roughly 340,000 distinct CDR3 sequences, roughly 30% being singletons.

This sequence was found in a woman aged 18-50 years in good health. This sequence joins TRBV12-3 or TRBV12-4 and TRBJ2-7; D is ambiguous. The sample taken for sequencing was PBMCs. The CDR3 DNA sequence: TGTGCCAGCAGTTCTTCTGGGGCCTACGAGCAGTACTTC. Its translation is CASSSSGAYEQYF.